This T cell receptor beta chain derives from a study of regulatory T cells in long-lasting Graves disease. General study findings and limits: TRBV28, TRBJ1-2 and TRBJ2-5 were favored in persistent disease. Reduced TCR diversity was observed in persistent Graves' patients versus newly diagnosed patients.

Libraries of TCR beta came from iRepertoire HTBI primers plus Arm-PCR of CDR3 regions. TCRdb ran MiXCR on the multiplex PCR reads and lists one entry per CDR3 protein. This sample yields about half a million distinct CDR3 sequences, of which about 22% are seen a single time; around 13% belongs to the top ten. This clonotype was counted many times. Its antigen is not identified. This CDR3 has 15 amino acids. The V gene end was trimmed by 6 bases and the J gene end by 0 bases; junction bases not matched to a gene: 4. Time point reported: persistent/refractory GD, antithyroid drugs over 5 years with positive TRAb. Construction of the TCR library relied on RNA isolated from PBMCs. An endocrinology department in Xi'an, China, recruited the patients.

The rearrangement links TRBV12-3 or TRBV12-4 to TRBJ2-7, with 11 bases that match TRBD2. This receptor was identified in a female donor with Graves disease. Sequenced material: peripheral blood mononuclear cells (PBMCs), taken when the disease was refractory, from a patient treated with antithyroid drugs. The CDR3 protein is CASSQGLAVSYEQYF. The CDR3 bases are TGTGCCAGCAGCCAGGGACTAGCGGTCTCCTACGAGCAGTACTTC.